This TCR beta chain was retrieved from a study of Ad26.COV2.S vaccination and SARS-CoV-2 variants. Turning to the study itself: Donor had been placed in the Ad26.COV2.S arm of the COV1001 trial. The authors gave Ad26.COV2.S intramuscularly, either once or twice 56 days apart.

Assay used: immunoSEQ multiplex PCR; TCRdb lists only in-frame clones, some missing. In the table there are approximately 480,000 clones, 70% to 90% of which are singletons. Comments on this clone: The antigen remains unidentified.

Noted treatment: over 15 received Ad26.COV2.S at low or high dose, single or two shots; several received placebo; per-sample allocation not given. Day 63 following the first vaccine or placebo injection was when the samples were taken. Ad26.COV2.S expressed prefusion-stabilized spike from the original Wuhan strain. V was pared by 0 bases and J by 10 bases, with 4 bases of the junction left unmatched. Germline V gives CDR1 SGHNT, CDR2 YENEEA. CDR3 length: 15 amino acids. General observations from the study: Considerable breadth of spike-specific CD8+ and CD4+ T cell responses has reportedly been documented following vaccination.

The V gene is TRBV11-3, the J gene TRBJ2-2, with 11 bases matching TRBD2. The sequencing here drew on peripheral blood, taken in a trial of Ad26.COV2.S vaccine versus placebo. The receptor comes from a person between 18 and 59 years old who received the Ad26.COV2.S COVID-19 vaccine or a placebo. The CDR3 DNA sequence: TGTGCCAGCAGCTTAGAGCCGACTAGCGGGGTGGAGCTGTTTTTT. Its protein product is CASSLEPTSGVELFF.